A selection of T cell receptor beta chains follows, all from one sample in a study of neoadjuvant anti-PD-1 for oral cavity cancer. Clones were sequenced by immunoSEQ multiplex PCR, and TCRdb holds only the in-frame ones, with some missing. The sample includes about 37,000 clones, around 40% of them seen just once. Sequencing was performed on tumor tissue, taken after nivolumab (anti-PD-1) treatment. The receptors shown here come from a person between 40 and 85 years old with oral cavity squamous cell carcinoma. CDR3s include the opening cysteine and the closing phenylalanine or tryptophan. Each record gives: J gene, D gene, V gene, clone size, CDR3 DNA, CDR3 protein. The D gene is left open where the match is weak. Clone size is given for some rows only: seen once, a few or many times, or a class if the clone is expanded.

J: TRBJ1-2
D: TRBD1
V: TRBV6-5
size: -
DNA: TGTGCCAGCACCCCGACAGGGTTCTATGGCTACACCTTC
CDR3: CASTPTGFYGYTF

J: TRBJ2-3
D: -
V: TRBV7-2
size: -
DNA: TGTGCCAGCAGCTTTATAACAAGGGATACGCAGTATTTT
CDR3: CASSFITRDTQYF

J: TRBJ1-1
D: -
V: TRBV7-3
size: few
DNA: TGTGCCAGCAGCTTAAGGGAGGGACTGGAAGCTTTCTTT
CDR3: CASSLREGLEAFF

J: TRBJ2-5
D: TRBD2
V: TRBV6-4
size: -
DNA: TGTGCCAGCAGTGACACTAGCGGGGGGGACCAAGAGACCCAGTACTTC
CDR3: CASSDTSGGDQETQYF

J: TRBJ2-3
D: -
V: TRBV2
size: many
DNA: TGTGCCAGCAGCTCGGGGGGCACAGATACGCAGTATTTT
CDR3: CASSSGGTDTQYF

J: TRBJ2-7
D: TRBD2
V: TRBV9
size: few
DNA: TGTGCCAGCAGCGTGAAGGGACTACCTTATCCCGAGCAGTACTTC
CDR3: CASSVKGLPYPEQYF

J: TRBJ1-1
D: -
V: TRBV15
size: -
DNA: TGTGCCACCAGCAGGAGAGGGAACACTGAAGCTTTCTTT
CDR3: CATSRRGNTEAFF

J: TRBJ2-2
D: -
V: TRBV5-5
size: few
DNA: TGTGCCAGCAGCTTGACAGGGGGCTTTGCGGGAGGGAGAACCGGGGAGCTGTTTTTT
CDR3: CASSLTGGFAGGRTGELFF

J: TRBJ2-3
D: TRBD2
V: TRBV7-3
size: few
DNA: TGTGCCAGCAGCTCCGGGACTAGCGGGAGGGGCACAGATACGCAGTATTTT
CDR3: CASSSGTSGRGTDTQYF

J: TRBJ2-2
D: -
V: TRBV10-3
size: -
DNA: TGTGCCAGTGGGAGGACGGAAACGAACACCGGGGAGCTGTTTTTT
CDR3: CASGRTETNTGELFF

J: TRBJ1-5
D: -
V: TRBV28
size: -
DNA: TGTGCCAGCAGTTCCTACAGGGAGAGCCGCCAGCCCCAGCATTTT
CDR3: CASSSYRESRQPQHF

J: TRBJ1-1
D: -
V: TRBV2
size: -
DNA: TGTGCCAGCAGTGAACGTCGGGACACTGAAGCTTTCTTT
CDR3: CASSERRDTEAFF

J: TRBJ1-6
D: -
V: TRBV25-1
size: -
DNA: TGTGCCAGCAGTCCCCGGCCCCTCAACTCACCCCTCCACTTT
CDR3: CASSPRPLNSPLHF

J: TRBJ1-2
D: -
V: TRBV5-1
size: -
DNA: TGCGCCAGCAGCTCTGGGGGGGAAAACTATGGCTACACCTTC
CDR3: CASSSGGENYGYTF

J: TRBJ1-5
D: -
V: TRBV6-6
size: -
DNA: TGTGCCAGCAGTTCCGACAGGATGAATCAGCCCCAGCATTTT
CDR3: CASSSDRMNQPQHF

J: TRBJ2-7
D: TRBD2
V: TRBV25-1
size: -
DNA: TGTGCCAGCAGTGAAATGGGAGGGACCGGGTACGAGCAGTACTTC
CDR3: CASSEMGGTGYEQYF

J: TRBJ2-3
D: TRBD2
V: TRBV4-1
size: -
DNA: TGCGCCAGCAGCCCCCCCCGTTGGCGGGGGGGCCTAGATACGCAGTATTTT
CDR3: CASSPPRWRGGLDTQYF

J: TRBJ1-2
D: TRBD1
V: TRBV2
size: -
DNA: TGTGCCAGCAGTGAAGCGGGACAGGGGGCCTATGGCTACACCTTC
CDR3: CASSEAGQGAYGYTF

J: TRBJ1-1
D: -
V: TRBV5-7
size: -
DNA: TGTGCCAGCAGACCTCTTGCCGAGAGAATGAACACTGAAGCTTTCTTT
CDR3: CASRPLAERMNTEAFF

J: TRBJ1-3
D: TRBD1
V: TRBV28
size: -
DNA: TGTGCCAGCAGTTCTGGACAGGGCTTTGGAAACACCATATATTTT
CDR3: CASSSGQGFGNTIYF

J: TRBJ2-2
D: -
V: TRBV5-1
size: few
DNA: TGCGCCAGCAGCTTCGGTCCCACCGGGGAGCTGTTTTTT
CDR3: CASSFGPTGELFF

J: TRBJ2-6
D: TRBD2
V: TRBV29-1
size: -
DNA: TGCAGCGTTGTCCATCCGTGCTGCAGACTAGCGGGAGTGGAGAATTCTGGGGCCAACGTCCTGACTTTC
CDR3: CSVVHPCCRLAGVENSGANVLTF

J: TRBJ1-4
D: -
V: TRBV7-2
size: -
DNA: TGTGCCAGCAGCGGAGGAGCAACTAATGAAAAACTGTTTTTT
CDR3: CASSGGATNEKLFF

J: TRBJ1-6
D: TRBD1
V: TRBV12-5
size: -
DNA: TGTGCTAGTGGTTTGGCCCCGGACAGGGCCCTCCACTTT
CDR3: CASGLAPDRALHF

J: TRBJ2-7
D: TRBD2
V: TRBV5-1
size: few
DNA: TGCGCCAGCAGCACGGGACTAGCGGGCCTCCACTCCTACGAGCAGTACTTC
CDR3: CASSTGLAGLHSYEQYF

J: TRBJ2-7
D: -
V: TRBV7-9
size: few
DNA: TGTGCCAGCAGCGCTAGGGAGAGGTACGAGCAGTACTTC
CDR3: CASSARERYEQYF

J: TRBJ2-1
D: -
V: TRBV10-3
size: -
DNA: TGTGCCATCGGGCTCCACAATGAGCAGTTCTTC
CDR3: CAIGLHNEQFF

J: TRBJ2-7
D: TRBD1
V: TRBV7-9
size: few
DNA: TGTGCCAGCAGCTTCTCAGGGACAGGCTACGAGCAGTACTTC
CDR3: CASSFSGTGYEQYF

J: TRBJ1-1
D: -
V: TRBV10-3
size: -
DNA: TGTGCCATCAGTGAGTCGGGGACACCTGAAGCTTTCTTT
CDR3: CAISESGTPEAFF

J: TRBJ1-3
D: -
V: TRBV4-1
size: -
DNA: TGCGCCAGCAGCCAAGATCGTACGGCGCTATCTGGAAACACCATATATTTT
CDR3: CASSQDRTALSGNTIYF

J: TRBJ2-2
D: -
V: TRBV30
size: -
DNA: TGTGCCTGGAGATTGTTCGTACCGACCGGGGAGCTGTTTTTT
CDR3: CAWRLFVPTGELFF

J: TRBJ2-3
D: TRBD2
V: TRBV13
size: -
DNA: TGTGCCAGCAGCTTAGCCACTAGCGGGGATAGCACAGATACGCAGTATTTT
CDR3: CASSLATSGDSTDTQYF

J: TRBJ2-1
D: -
V: TRBV6-1
size: many
DNA: TGTGCCAGCCGCGACGGGGCAGGTGAGCAGTTCTTC
CDR3: CASRDGAGEQFF

J: TRBJ2-7
D: TRBD1
V: TRBV27
size: -
DNA: TGTGCCAGCAGTTTTTTTAGGACAGGTCCGGAGCAGTACTTC
CDR3: CASSFFRTGPEQYF

J: TRBJ1-1
D: -
V: TRBV5-4
size: many
DNA: TGTGCCAGCAGCTTCCAAGACACGGGGTTCGGAGCTTTCTTT
CDR3: CASSFQDTGFGAFF

J: TRBJ2-2
D: -
V: TRBV2
size: -
DNA: TGTGCCAGCAGTGACTGGCGTGGGACCGGGGAGCTGTTTTTT
CDR3: CASSDWRGTGELFF

J: TRBJ1-2
D: TRBD1
V: TRBV9
size: few
DNA: TGTGCCAGCAGCGGATTACAACAGGGGGCGCGGGGCTATGGCTACACCTTC
CDR3: CASSGLQQGARGYGYTF

J: TRBJ1-4
D: TRBD1
V: TRBV7-6
size: -
DNA: TGTGCCAGCAGCGTGGGACAGGGGAATGAAAAACTGTTTTTT
CDR3: CASSVGQGNEKLFF

J: TRBJ1-2
D: -
V: TRBV28
size: -
DNA: TGTGCCAGCAGTCCCGGTGGAATCTGGGCTTACGGCTACACCTTC
CDR3: CASSPGGIWAYGYTF

J: TRBJ2-3
D: -
V: TRBV5-6
size: -
DNA: TGTGCCAGCAGCCATCGGGTAAAGGATACGCAGTATTTT
CDR3: CASSHRVKDTQYF

J: TRBJ2-2
D: TRBD1
V: TRBV11-2
size: -
DNA: TGTGCCAGCAGCTTAGATGTCAGACAGGGGGGCACCGGGGAGCTGTTTTTT
CDR3: CASSLDVRQGGTGELFF

J: TRBJ1-3
D: -
V: TRBV14
size: -
DNA: TGTGCCAGCAGCCCGCAGACAGGTACCTCTGGAAACACCATATATTTT
CDR3: CASSPQTGTSGNTIYF

J: TRBJ1-2
D: TRBD1
V: TRBV7-9
size: -
DNA: TGTGCCAGCAGCTTTGGTCCGGGACAGGGCTATGGCTACACCTTC
CDR3: CASSFGPGQGYGYTF

J: TRBJ2-1
D: TRBD2
V: TRBV4-1
size: few
DNA: TGCGCCAGCAGCCAGGAGGGACTAGCGGGAGTCAGGGAGCAGTTCTTC
CDR3: CASSQEGLAGVREQFF